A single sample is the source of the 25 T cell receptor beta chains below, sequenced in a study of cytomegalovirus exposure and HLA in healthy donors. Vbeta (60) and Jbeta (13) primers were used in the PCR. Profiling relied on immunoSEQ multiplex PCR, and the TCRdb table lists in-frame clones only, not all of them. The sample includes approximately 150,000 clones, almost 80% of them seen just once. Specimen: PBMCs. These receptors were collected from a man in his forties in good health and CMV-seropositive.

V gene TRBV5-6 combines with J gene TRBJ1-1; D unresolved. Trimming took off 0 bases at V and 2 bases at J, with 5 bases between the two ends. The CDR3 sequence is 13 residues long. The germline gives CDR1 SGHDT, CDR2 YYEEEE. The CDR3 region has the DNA TGTGCCAGCAGCTTGGTTCTAAACACTGAAGCTTTCTTT. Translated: CASSLVLNTEAFF.

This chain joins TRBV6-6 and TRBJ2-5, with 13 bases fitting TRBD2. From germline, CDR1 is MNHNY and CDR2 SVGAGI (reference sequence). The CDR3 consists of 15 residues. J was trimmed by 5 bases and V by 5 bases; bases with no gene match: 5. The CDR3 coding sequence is TGTGCCAGCAGTACTAGCGGGAGGGTAGGTGAGACCCAGTACTTC. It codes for CASSTSGRVGETQYF.

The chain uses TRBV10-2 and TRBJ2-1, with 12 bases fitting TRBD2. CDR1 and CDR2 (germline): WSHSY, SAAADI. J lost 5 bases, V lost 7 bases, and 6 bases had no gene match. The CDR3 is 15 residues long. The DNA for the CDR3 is TGCGCCAGCAACAAGGGACTAGCGGGTAACAATGAGCAGTTCTTC. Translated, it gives CASNKGLAGNNEQFF.

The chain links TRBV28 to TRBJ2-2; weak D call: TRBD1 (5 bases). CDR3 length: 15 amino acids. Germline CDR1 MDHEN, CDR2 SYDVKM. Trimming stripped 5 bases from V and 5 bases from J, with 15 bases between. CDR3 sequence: CASSNQGFRTGELFF. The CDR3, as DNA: TGTGCCAGCAGTAACCAGGGATTTCGAACCGGGGAGCTGTTTTTT. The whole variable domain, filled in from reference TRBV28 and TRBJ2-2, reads DVKVTQSSRYLVKRTGEKVFLECVQDMDHENMFWYRQDPGLGLRLIYFSYDVKMKEKGDIPEGYSVSREKKERFSLILESASTNQTSMYLCASSNQGFRTGELFFGEGSRLTVL.

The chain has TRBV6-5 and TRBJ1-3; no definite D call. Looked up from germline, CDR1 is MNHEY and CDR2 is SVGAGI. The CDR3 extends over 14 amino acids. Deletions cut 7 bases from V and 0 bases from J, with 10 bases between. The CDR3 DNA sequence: TGTGCCAGCAAAACAGAGAACTCTGGAAACACCATATATTTT. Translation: CASKTENSGNTIYF.

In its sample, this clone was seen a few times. Here the CDR3 DNA reads TGTGCCAGCAGTGAGGGGGACAGGGGCTATGGCTACACCTTC. Amino acids: CASSEGDRGYGYTF. The rearrangement joins TRBV9 to TRBJ1-2; TRBD1 matches at 10 bases. Germline assignment: CDR1 SGDLS and CDR2 YYNGEE. There are 14 residues in the CDR3. Trimming took 5 bases from V and 4 from J; bases not matched to a gene: 5. The complete variable domain, with remaining parts taken from reference TRBV9 and TRBJ1-2, reads DSGVTQTPKHLITATGQRVTLRCSPRSGDLSVYWYQQSLDQGLQFLIQYYNGEERAKGNILERFSAQQFPDLHSELNLSSLELGDSALYFCASSEGDRGYGYTFGSGTRLTVV.

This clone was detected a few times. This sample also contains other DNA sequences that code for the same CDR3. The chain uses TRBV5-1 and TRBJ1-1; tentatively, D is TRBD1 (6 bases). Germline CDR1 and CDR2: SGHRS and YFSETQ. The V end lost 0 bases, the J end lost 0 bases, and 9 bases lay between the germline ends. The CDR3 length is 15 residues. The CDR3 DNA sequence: TGCGCCAGCAGCTTGGCCGGGGGGCTGAACACTGAAGCTTTCTTT. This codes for CASSLAGGLNTEAFF.

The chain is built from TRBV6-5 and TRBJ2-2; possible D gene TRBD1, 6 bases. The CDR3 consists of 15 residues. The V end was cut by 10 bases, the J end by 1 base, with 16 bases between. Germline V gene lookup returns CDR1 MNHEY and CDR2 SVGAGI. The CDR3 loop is CATRPGHLNTGELFF. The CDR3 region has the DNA TGTGCCACTCGGCCGGGACACTTGAACACCGGGGAGCTGTTTTTT.

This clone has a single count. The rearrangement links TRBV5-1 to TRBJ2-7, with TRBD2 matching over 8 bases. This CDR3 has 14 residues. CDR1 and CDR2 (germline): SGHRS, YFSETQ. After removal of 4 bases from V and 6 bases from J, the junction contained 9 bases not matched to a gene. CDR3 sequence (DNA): TGCGCCAGCAGCCTGATAGCGGGAAGCGGCGAGCAGTACTTC. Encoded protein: CASSLIAGSGEQYF.

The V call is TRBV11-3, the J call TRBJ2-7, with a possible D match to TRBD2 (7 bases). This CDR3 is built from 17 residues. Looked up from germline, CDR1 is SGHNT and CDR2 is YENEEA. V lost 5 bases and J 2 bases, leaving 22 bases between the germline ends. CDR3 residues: CASSLRGARDIAYEQYF. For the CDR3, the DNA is TGTGCCAGCAGCCTACGGGGGGCCCGGGACATCGCCTACGAGCAGTACTTC.

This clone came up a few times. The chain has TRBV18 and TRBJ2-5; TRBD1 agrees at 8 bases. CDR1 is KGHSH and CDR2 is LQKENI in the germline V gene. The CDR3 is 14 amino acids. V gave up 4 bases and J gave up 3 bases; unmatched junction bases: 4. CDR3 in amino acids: CASSRGQGKETQYF. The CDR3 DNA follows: TGTGCCAGCTCACGCGGACAGGGAAAAGAGACCCAGTACTTC.

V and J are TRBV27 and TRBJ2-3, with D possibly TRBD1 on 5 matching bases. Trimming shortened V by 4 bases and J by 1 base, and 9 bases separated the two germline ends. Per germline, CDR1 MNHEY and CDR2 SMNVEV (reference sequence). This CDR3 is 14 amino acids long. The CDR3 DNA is TGTGCCAGCAGTTCCAGCAGGGGCACAGATACGCAGTATTTT. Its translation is CASSSSRGTDTQYF.

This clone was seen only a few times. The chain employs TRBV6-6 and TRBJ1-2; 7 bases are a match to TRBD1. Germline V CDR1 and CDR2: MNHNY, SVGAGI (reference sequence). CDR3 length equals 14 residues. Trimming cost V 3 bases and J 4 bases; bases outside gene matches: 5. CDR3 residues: CASSYADRVYGYTF. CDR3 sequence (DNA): TGTGCCAGCAGTTATGCTGACAGGGTCTATGGCTACACCTTC.

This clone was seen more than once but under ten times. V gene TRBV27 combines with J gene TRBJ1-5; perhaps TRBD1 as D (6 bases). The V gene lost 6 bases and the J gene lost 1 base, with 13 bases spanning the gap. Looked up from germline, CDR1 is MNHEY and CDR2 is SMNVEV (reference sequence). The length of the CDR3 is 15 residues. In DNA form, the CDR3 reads TGTGCCAGCAGCCTTACAGGGATCAGCAATCAGCCCCAGCATTTT. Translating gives CASSLTGISNQPQHF.

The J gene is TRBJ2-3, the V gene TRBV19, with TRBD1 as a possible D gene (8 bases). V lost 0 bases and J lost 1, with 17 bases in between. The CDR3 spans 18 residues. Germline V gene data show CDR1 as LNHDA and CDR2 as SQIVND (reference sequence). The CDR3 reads CASSIEGPQGGGTDTQYF. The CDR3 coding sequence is TGTGCCAGTAGTATAGAAGGCCCACAGGGGGGGGGCACAGATACGCAGTATTTT. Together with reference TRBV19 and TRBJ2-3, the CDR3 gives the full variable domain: DGGITQSPKYLFRKEGQNVTLSCEQNLNHDAMYWYRQDPGQGLRLIYYSQIVNDFQKGDIAEGYSVSREKKESFPLTVTSAQKNPTAFYLCASSIEGPQGGGTDTQYFGPGTRLTVL.

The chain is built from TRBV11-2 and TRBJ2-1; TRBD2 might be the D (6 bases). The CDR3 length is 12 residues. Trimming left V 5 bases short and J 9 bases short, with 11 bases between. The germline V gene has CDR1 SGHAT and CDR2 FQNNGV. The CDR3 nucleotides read TGTGCCAGCAGCCGGTGGGAGGCTGAGCAGTTCTTC. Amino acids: CASSRWEAEQFF. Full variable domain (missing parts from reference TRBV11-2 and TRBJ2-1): EAGVAQSPRYKIIEKRQSVAFWCNPISGHATLYWYQQILGQGPKLLIQFQNNGVVDDSQLPKDRFSAERLKGVDSTLKIQPAKLEDSAVYLCASSRWEAEQFFGPGTRLTVL.

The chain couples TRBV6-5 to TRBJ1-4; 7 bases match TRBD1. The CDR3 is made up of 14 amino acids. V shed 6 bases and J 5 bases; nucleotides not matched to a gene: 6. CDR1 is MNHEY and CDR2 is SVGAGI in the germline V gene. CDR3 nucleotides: TGTGCCAGCAGCCTTGACAGGGCCAATGAAAAACTGTTTTTT. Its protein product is CASSLDRANEKLFF.

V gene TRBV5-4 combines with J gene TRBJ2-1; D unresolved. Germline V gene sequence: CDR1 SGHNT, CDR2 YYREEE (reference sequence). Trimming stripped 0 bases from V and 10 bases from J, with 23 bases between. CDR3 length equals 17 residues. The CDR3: CASSLALVGVNAWEQFF. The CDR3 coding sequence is TGTGCCAGCAGCTTGGCCCTCGTCGGAGTCAATGCGTGGGAGCAGTTCTTC.

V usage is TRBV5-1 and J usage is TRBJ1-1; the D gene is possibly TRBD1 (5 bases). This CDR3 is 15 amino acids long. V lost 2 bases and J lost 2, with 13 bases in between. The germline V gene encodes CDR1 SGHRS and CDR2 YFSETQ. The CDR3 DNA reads TGCGCCAGCAGCTTAGGTACAGGCCTCAACACTGAAGCTTTCTTT. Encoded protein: CASSLGTGLNTEAFF.

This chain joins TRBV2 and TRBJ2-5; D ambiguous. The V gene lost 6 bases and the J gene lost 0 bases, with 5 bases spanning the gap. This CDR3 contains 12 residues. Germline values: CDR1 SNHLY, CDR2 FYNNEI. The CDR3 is CASSLYQETQYF. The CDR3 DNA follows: TGTGCCAGCAGCCTGTACCAAGAGACCCAGTACTTC.

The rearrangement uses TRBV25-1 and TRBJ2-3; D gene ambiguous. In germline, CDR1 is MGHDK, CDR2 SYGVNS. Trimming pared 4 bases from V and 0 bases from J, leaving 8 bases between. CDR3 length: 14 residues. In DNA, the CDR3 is TGTGCCAGCAGTGTCGGAGCGAGCACAGATACGCAGTATTTT. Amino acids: CASSVGASTDTQYF.

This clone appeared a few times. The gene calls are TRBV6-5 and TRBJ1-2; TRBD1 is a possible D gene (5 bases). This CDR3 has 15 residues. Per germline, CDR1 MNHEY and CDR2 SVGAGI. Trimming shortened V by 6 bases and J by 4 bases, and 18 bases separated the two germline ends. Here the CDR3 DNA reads TGTGCCAGCAGCCCATATCGACAGCGACTCTATGGCTACACCTTC. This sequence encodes CASSPYRQRLYGYTF.

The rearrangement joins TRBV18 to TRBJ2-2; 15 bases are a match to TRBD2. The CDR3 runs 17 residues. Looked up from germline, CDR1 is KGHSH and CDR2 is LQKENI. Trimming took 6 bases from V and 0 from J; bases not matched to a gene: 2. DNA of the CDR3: TGTGCCAGCTCGCGGACTAGCGGGAGGGCGAACACCGGGGAGCTGTTTTTT. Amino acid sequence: CASSRTSGRANTGELFF.

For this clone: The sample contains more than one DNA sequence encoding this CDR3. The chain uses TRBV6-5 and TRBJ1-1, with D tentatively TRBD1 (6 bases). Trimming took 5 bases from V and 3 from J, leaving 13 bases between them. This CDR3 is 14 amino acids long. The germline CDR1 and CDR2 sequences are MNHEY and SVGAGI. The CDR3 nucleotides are TGTGCCAGCAGTCTACAGGGTCGGGACACTGAAGCTTTCTTT. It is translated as CASSLQGRDTEAFF.

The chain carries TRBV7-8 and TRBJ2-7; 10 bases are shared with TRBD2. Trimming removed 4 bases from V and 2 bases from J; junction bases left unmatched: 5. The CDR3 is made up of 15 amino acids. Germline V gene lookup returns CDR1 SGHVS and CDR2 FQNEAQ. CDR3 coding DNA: TGTGCCAGCAGCTCCTTACTAGCGGGAACCTACGAGCAGTACTTC. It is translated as CASSSLLAGTYEQYF.